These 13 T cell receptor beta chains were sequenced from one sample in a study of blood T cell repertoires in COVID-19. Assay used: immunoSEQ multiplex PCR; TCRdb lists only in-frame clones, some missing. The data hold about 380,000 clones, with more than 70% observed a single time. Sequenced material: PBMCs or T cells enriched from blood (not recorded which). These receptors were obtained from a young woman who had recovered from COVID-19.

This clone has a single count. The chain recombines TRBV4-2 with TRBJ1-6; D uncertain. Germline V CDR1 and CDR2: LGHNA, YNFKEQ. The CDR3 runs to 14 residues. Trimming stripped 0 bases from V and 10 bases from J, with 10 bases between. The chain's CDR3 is CASSQEERSSPLHF. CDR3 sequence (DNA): TGTGCCAGCAGCCAAGAGGAAAGGAGCTCACCCCTCCACTTT.

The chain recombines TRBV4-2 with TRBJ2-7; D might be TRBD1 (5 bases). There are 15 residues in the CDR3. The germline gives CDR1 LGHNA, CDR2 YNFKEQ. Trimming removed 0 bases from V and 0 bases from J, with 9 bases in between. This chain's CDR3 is CASSQDLTVSYEQYF. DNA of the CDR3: TGTGCCAGCAGCCAAGACTTGACAGTCTCCTACGAGCAGTACTTC.

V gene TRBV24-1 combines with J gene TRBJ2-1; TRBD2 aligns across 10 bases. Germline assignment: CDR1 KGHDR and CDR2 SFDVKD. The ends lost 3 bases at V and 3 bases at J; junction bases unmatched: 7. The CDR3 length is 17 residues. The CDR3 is CATSDRLAGVLYNEQFF. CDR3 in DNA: TGTGCCACCAGTGATCGGCTAGCGGGGGTTCTCTACAATGAGCAGTTCTTC.

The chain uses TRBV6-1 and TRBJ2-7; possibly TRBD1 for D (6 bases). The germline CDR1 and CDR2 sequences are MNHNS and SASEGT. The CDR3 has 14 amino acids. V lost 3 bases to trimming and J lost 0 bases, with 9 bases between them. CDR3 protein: CASSDRGYSYEQYF. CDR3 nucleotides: TGTGCCAGCAGTGACAGGGGATACTCCTACGAGCAGTACTTC.

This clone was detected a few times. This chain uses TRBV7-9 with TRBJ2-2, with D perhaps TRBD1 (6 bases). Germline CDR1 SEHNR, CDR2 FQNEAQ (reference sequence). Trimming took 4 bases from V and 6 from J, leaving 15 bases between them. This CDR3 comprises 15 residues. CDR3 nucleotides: TGTGCCAGCAGCTCCGAGGACAGCAGGGCCGGGGAGCTGTTTTTT. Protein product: CASSSEDSRAGELFF.

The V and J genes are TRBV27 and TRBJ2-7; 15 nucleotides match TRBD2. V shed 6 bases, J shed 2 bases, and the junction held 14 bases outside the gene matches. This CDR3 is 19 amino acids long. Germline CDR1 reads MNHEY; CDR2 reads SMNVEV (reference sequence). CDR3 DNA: TGTGCCAGCAGCTATCTCCCCGGGACTAGCGGGGGGAGGCCCTACGAGCAGTACTTC. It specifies CASSYLPGTSGGRPYEQYF.

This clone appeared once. CDR3 DNA sequence: TGTGCCAGCAGCTTATCTCCTAGCGGGGGAGCCACAGATACGCAGTATTTT. Translating gives CASSLSPSGGATDTQYF. J is TRBJ2-3 and V is TRBV7-2; 10 bases are shared with TRBD2. CDR1 SGHTA and CDR2 FQGNSA come from the germline V gene. This CDR3 is built from 17 residues. The V segment lost 2 bases and the J segment 2 bases; nucleotides outside the gene matches: 7.

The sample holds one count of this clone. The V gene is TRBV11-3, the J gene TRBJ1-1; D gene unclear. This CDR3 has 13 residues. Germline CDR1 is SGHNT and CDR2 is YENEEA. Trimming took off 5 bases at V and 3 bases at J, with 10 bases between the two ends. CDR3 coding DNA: TGTGCCAGCAGCAGCGGGTTTCACACTGAAGCTTTCTTT. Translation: CASSSGFHTEAFF.

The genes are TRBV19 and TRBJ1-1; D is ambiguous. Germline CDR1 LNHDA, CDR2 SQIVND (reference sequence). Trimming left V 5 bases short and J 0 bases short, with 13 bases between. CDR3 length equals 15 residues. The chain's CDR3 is CASSGGPGLNTEAFF. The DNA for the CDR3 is TGTGCCAGTAGTGGTGGTCCAGGCCTGAACACTGAAGCTTTCTTT. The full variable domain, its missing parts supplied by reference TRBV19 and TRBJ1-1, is DGGITQSPKYLFRKEGQNVTLSCEQNLNHDAMYWYRQDPGQGLRLIYYSQIVNDFQKGDIAEGYSVSREKKESFPLTVTSAQKNPTAFYLCASSGGPGLNTEAFFGQGTRLTVV.

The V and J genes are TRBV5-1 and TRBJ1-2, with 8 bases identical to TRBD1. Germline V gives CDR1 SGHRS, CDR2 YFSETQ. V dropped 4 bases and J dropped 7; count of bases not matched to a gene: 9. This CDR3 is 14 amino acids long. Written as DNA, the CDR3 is TGCGCCAGCAGCCCGGGACAGGAGGGGTCTGGCTACACCTTC. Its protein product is CASSPGQEGSGYTF. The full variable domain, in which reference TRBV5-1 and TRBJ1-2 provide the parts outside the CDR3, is KAGVTQTPRYLIKTRGQQVTLSCSPISGHRSVSWYQQTPGQGLQFLFEYFSETQRNKGNFPGRFSGRQFSNSRSEMNVSTLELGDSALYLCASSPGQEGSGYTFGSGTRLTVV.

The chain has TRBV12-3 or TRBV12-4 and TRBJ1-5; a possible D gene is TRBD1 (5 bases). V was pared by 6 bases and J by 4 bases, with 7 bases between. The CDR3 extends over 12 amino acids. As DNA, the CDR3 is TGTGCCAGCAGGCCAGGGAATCAGCCCCAGCATTTT. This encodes CASRPGNQPQHF.

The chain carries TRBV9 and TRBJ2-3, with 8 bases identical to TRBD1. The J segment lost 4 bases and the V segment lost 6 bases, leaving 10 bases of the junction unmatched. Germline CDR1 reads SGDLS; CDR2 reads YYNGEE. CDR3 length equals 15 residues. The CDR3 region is CASTPGQGRPDTQYF. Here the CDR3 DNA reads TGTGCCAGCACCCCCGGACAGGGCCGGCCAGATACGCAGTATTTT.

The CDR3, as DNA: TGTGCCAGCAGCTGGGGACAGCTCTATAATTCACCCCTCCACTTT. Translating gives CASSWGQLYNSPLHF. J is TRBJ1-6 and V is TRBV7-2; 7 nucleotides line up with TRBD1. V shed 4 bases and J 3 bases; nucleotides not matched to a gene: 3. The germline gives CDR1 SGHTA, CDR2 FQGNSA. This CDR3 comprises 15 residues.